The 21 T cell receptor delta chains below all came from one sample that was sequenced in a study of delta chains in infants with herpesvirus infections. TCR cDNA was made from PBMC RNA with gamma- and delta-chain-specific primers. TCRdb reanalysed the RT-PCR reads via CATT. The data hold approximately 990 delta-chain clones, with roughly 27% observed a single time. The source material was peripheral blood, sampled at time point 2 of longitudinal follow-up. The receptors were sampled from a human donor who was a Ugandan infant, either HIV-exposed or HIV-unexposed (not recorded which).

By share, this clone counts as medium-sized. V gene TRDV1 combines with J gene TRDJ1; 10 bases map to TRDD3. CDR1 TSWWSYY and CDR2 QGS come from the germline V gene. The CDR3 has 24 amino acids. Trimming at V came to 2 bases and at J to 0 bases, leaving 27 bases not matched to a gene. The CDR3 sequence is CALGEVRGIRPNWGTLFDTDKLIF. Here the CDR3 DNA reads TGTGCTCTTGGGGAAGTACGGGGGATACGTCCCAACTGGGGGACCCTTTTTGACACCGATAAACTCATCTTT.

Comment on this clone: A far larger clone differs by one base, so this is likely a read error. Other DNA sequences of this sample code for an identical CDR3. The genes are TRDV2 and TRDJ1; 9 bases match TRDD3. The CDR3 is made up of 15 amino acids. The trim removed 2 bases at V and 0 bases at J, leaving 3 bases unmatched. Germline values: CDR1 GEAIGNYY, CDR2 EKD. The CDR3 reads CACDILGEYTDKLIF. For the CDR3, the DNA is TGTGCCTGTGACATACTGGGGGAATACACCGATAAACTCATCTTT.

This clone rates as medium-sized. This chain joins TRAV14/DV4 and TRDJ1; the D call may be TRDD2 or TRDD3 (8 bases each). Looked up from germline, CDR1 is TSDPSYG and CDR2 is QGSYDQQN (reference sequence). This CDR3 is built from 22 residues. Written as DNA, the CDR3 is TGTGCTCTGAGTGAGTCTTCCTACAACTCTGGGGGAGACGAGCCCAACACCGATAAACTCATCTTT. Translation gives CALSESSYNSGGDEPNTDKLIF.

Sample share makes this clone hyperexpanded. The chain uses TRDV2 and TRDJ3, with 7 bases lining up with TRDD3. Germline trimming cut 3 bases from V and 21 bases from J; bases unmatched to any gene: 16. This CDR3 has 14 residues. Germline CDR1 is GEAIGNYY and CDR2 is EKD. The CDR3, as DNA: TGTGCCTGTGACCGGAAAACGGGAGGGATACTTAAGTTTTTC. This sequence encodes CACDRKTGGILKFF.

This clone was seen only a few times. The chain uses TRDV1 and TRDJ1; TRDD3 aligns across 8 bases. The V gene's germline CDR1 is TSWWSYY and CDR2 QGS. V lost 2 bases and J lost 3; bases outside the gene matches: 32. The CDR3 sequence is 24 residues long. Written as DNA, the CDR3 is TGTGCTCTTGGGGAAGAGTCTGCTGGCTTGGGGGTGGACTTCGGCTGGGGGAGGGCCGATAAACTCATCTTT. Translating it yields CALGEESAGLGVDFGWGRADKLIF.

This clone is labeled medium-sized. The DNA of the CDR3 is TGTGCCTGTGATAACCTGGGGGATACCATCTCCTGGGACACCCGACAGATGTTTTTC. The encoded protein is CACDNLGDTISWDTRQMFF. The chain couples TRDV2 to TRDJ3; 11 nucleotides align to TRDD3. V lost 4 bases to trimming and J lost 0 bases; unmatched junction nucleotides: 7. Germline CDR1 and CDR2: GEAIGNYY and EKD. The CDR3 has 19 amino acids.

Details on this clone: A much larger clone lies one base from this, so it may be a read error. The chain has TRDV2 and TRDJ3; D is uncertain. V lost 3 bases and J 2 bases, leaving 1 base between the germline ends. There are 13 residues in the CDR3. The V gene's germline CDR1 is GEAIGNYY and CDR2 EKD. This CDR3 is CACDAWDTRQMFF. The CDR3 DNA is TGTGCCTGTGACGCCTGGGACACCCGACAGATGTTTTTC.

This clone qualifies as medium-sized. The rearrangement uses TRDV1 and TRDJ1; 11 bases are a match to TRDD3. This CDR3 contains 22 residues. CDR1 and CDR2 from the germline V gene are TSWWSYY and QGS. V lost 0 bases and J lost 2; bases outside the gene matches: 20. The CDR3 sequence is CALGELIRHANWGIVGTDKLIF. CDR3 coding DNA: TGTGCTCTTGGGGAACTTATTAGGCACGCCAACTGGGGGATAGTGGGGACCGATAAACTCATCTTT.

This clone occurred a few times. The chain employs TRDV1 and TRDJ1; D is unclear. This CDR3 is 17 amino acids long. Germline V gene lookup returns CDR1 TSWWSYY and CDR2 QGS. Trimming removed 2 bases from V and 0 bases from J, with 16 bases in between. Written as DNA, the CDR3 is TGTGCTCTTGGGGAAAGGGGCCCCTTAGGCCACACCGATAAACTCATCTTT. Protein sequence: CALGERGPLGHTDKLIF.

On this clone itself: This sequence is one base from a far larger clone and is likely a read error. V usage is TRDV1 and J usage is TRDJ1; possibly TRDD3 for D (5 bases). The CDR3 is 23 amino acids. Germline CDR1 reads TSWWSYY; CDR2 reads QGS. Between the trimmed V and J ends, which lost 1 base and 0 bases, there was a span of 33 bases. As DNA, the CDR3 is TGTGCTCTTGGGGAACAGGCACCCCCGGCACGGGGGGCCCCCAGAACCCACACCGATAAACTCATCTTT. This codes for CALGEQAPPARGAPRTHTDKLIF.

A remark on this clone: A far larger clone is one base from this, pointing to a likely read error. Here the CDR3 reads CALAYDSEKLIF. The CDR3 DNA is TGTGCTCTTGCCTACGACTCCGAGAAACTCATCTTT. The rearrangement links TRDV1 to TRDJ1; a weak D match, TRDD2 (5 bases). This CDR3 is built from 12 residues. Looked up from germline, CDR1 is TSWWSYY and CDR2 is QGS.

This clone is deemed large. The V gene is uncalled and the J gene is TRDJ1; TRDD3, the table's D call, was not compared with the DNA. There are 16 residues in the CDR3. In DNA form, the CDR3 reads TGTGCGAGAGATGGCCTGAGCGGATACGTGACCGATAAACTCATCTTT. Its protein product is CARDGLSGYVTDKLIF.

This clone was counted only a few times. The chain has TRDV2 and TRDJ3; TRDD3 matches at 11 bases. Germline V gene sequence: CDR1 GEAIGNYY, CDR2 EKD. This CDR3 has 19 amino acids. V gave up 0 bases and J gave up 0 bases; unmatched junction bases: 3. CDR3 residues: CACDTVWGIRSWDTRQMFF. CDR3 DNA sequence: TGTGCCTGTGACACCGTTTGGGGGATACGCTCCTGGGACACCCGACAGATGTTTTTC.

Concerning this clone: A far larger clone is just one base off, so this is likely a read error. The CDR3 region has the DNA TGTGCCTGTGACACCGTGGAGGATTTCAGCTCCTGGGACACCCGACAGATGTTTTTC. Protein product: CACDTVEDFSSWDTRQMFF. The V call is TRDV2, the J call TRDJ3; D is uncertain. The V end lost 0 bases, the J end lost 0 bases, and 14 bases lay between the germline ends. This CDR3 has 19 amino acids. CDR1 is GEAIGNYY, CDR2 EKD, per germline.

A word on this clone: It may be a read error: a sequence one base away is much more abundant. This sequence joins TRDV2 and TRDJ3, with TRDD3 matching over 10 bases. Unmatched junction bases numbered 2, after V lost 1 base and J lost 0 bases. Per germline, CDR1 GEAIGNYY and CDR2 EKD. The CDR3 consists of 18 residues. The CDR3 coding sequence is TGTGCCTGTGACACTCTGGGGGATAACTCCTGGGACACCCGACAGATGTTTTTC. Translating it yields CACDTLGDNSWDTRQMFF.

A word on this clone: This sequence may be a read error, since a much larger clone differs from it by one base. The chain joins TRAV29/DV5 to TRDJ1; 7 bases agree with TRDD2. With 2 bases clipped from V and 0 bases from J, the junction kept 28 bases outside the gene matches. The CDR3 is 22 residues long. Per the germline V gene, CDR1 is NSMFDY and CDR2 is ISSIKDK. The CDR3 reads CAARPYSYPEDFTTGNTDKLIF. For the CDR3, the DNA is TGTGCAGCAAGGCCGTATTCCTACCCTGAGGATTTTACCACCGGGAACACCGATAAACTCATCTTT.

J is TRDJ3 and V is TRDV2, with TRDD3 identical over 12 bases. Trimming removed 2 bases from V and 0 bases from J; junction bases left unmatched: 7. The CDR3 is 20 amino acids. The V gene's germline CDR1 is GEAIGNYY and CDR2 EKD. The CDR3 sequence is CACDNTGGYFSSWDTRQMFF. The CDR3 DNA is TGTGCCTGTGACAATACTGGGGGATACTTCAGCTCCTGGGACACCCGACAGATGTTTTTC.

This clone is judged large. The chain carries TRDV1 and TRDJ1; 9 nucleotides match TRDD3. The CDR3 loop spans 20 amino acids. The V and J ends lost 5 bases and 0 bases, in that order; junction bases with no gene match: 19. Germline CDR1 is TSWWSYY and CDR2 is QGS. The CDR3 nucleotides are TGTGCTCTTGGGTTCCCCTCCCCCCGGTACTGGGGGACTTACACCGATAAACTCATCTTT. This encodes CALGFPSPRYWGTYTDKLIF.

This clone is classed as large. The chain joins TRDV2 to TRDJ2; TRDD3 aligns across 9 bases. The CDR3 extends over 16 amino acids. Trimming at V came to 3 bases and at J to 0 bases, leaving 4 bases not matched to a gene. Germline V gene data show CDR1 as GEAIGNYY and CDR2 as EKD. The CDR3 reads CACDVLGEALTAQLFF. The CDR3 DNA reads as TGTGCCTGTGACGTACTGGGGGAAGCTTTGACAGCACAACTCTTCTTT.

This clone is judged large. The chain links TRDV2 to TRDJ1, with 8 bases matching TRDD3. With V trimmed by 0 bases and J by 0 bases, 8 bases remained unmatched. The CDR3 sequence is 17 residues long. CDR1 and CDR2 from the germline V gene are GEAIGNYY and EKD. Here the CDR3 reads CACDTVATGGYTDKLIF. CDR3 DNA: TGTGCCTGTGACACCGTTGCTACTGGGGGTTACACCGATAAACTCATCTTT.

Within the sample, this clone is large. This chain uses TRDV1 with TRDJ1; 8 bases are shared with TRDD2. This CDR3 is built from 19 residues. V was clipped by 2 bases and J by 0 bases; unmatched bases: 14. The germline V gene encodes CDR1 TSWWSYY and CDR2 QGS. CDR3 sequence reads: CALGEGSSYVDGYTDKLIF. CDR3 nucleotide sequence: TGTGCTCTTGGGGAAGGGTCTTCCTACGTGGATGGGTACACCGATAAACTCATCTTT.